This record covers a single T cell receptor (beta chain). Trimming shortened V by 4 bases and J by 0 bases, and 7 bases separated the two germline ends. CDR1 is SGHTA, CDR2 FQGNSA, per germline. This CDR3 has 14 amino acids. The sample is drawn from a study of T cell changes during pregnancy in multiple sclerosis. Generated by immunoSEQ multiplex PCR, the TCRdb table keeps only in-frame clones and is missing some. The sample consists of fewer than 40,000 clones, around 90% of them appearing once. The source was CD8+ T cells from peripheral blood mononuclear cells, collected after pregnancy. This receptor was obtained from a female donor with multiple sclerosis, enrolled in a pregnancy study. The V and J genes are TRBV7-2 and TRBJ2-1; D is uncertain. The CDR3: CASSYNPSYNEQFF. The CDR3 DNA reads TGTGCCAGCAGCTATAATCCCTCCTACAATGAGCAGTTCTTC.